This TCR beta chain came from a study of cytomegalovirus exposure and HLA in healthy donors. To note about this clone: The antigen remains undetermined.

The study's findings and limits: Sequencing likely produced, as an artifact, a cluster of highly shared sequence variants. When the data were analyzed later, several of the most significant clusters appeared to be linked to common viral pathogens.

With 60 Vbeta and 13 Jbeta primers, the PCR was carried out. Using immunoSEQ multiplex PCR, the repertoire was profiled, and TCRdb retains in-frame clones only, with some absent. Altogether fewer than 200,000 clones are present, approximately 78% being singletons, with the ten largest covering less than 2.5%. V dropped 0 bases and J dropped 0 bases, with 8 bases sitting between them. Germline CDR1 SNHLY, CDR2 FYNNEI. The CDR3 has 16 amino acids. This TCR came from a human donor in good health. What was sequenced was PBMCs. The chain joins TRBV2 to TRBJ2-2; D gene uncertain. The CDR3 nucleotides read TGTGCCAGCAGTGAAGCAGACACAGCGAACACCGGGGAGCTGTTTTTT. Amino acids: CASSEADTANTGELFF.